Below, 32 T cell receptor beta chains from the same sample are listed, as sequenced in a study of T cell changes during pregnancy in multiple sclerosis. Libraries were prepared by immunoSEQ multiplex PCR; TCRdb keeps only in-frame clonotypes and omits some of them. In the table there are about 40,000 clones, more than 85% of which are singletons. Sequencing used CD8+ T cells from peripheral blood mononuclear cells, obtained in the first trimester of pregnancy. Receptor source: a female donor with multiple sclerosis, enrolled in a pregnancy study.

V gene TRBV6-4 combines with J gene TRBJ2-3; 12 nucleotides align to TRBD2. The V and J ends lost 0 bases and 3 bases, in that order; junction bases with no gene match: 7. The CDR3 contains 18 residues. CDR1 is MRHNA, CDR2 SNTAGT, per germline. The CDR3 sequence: CASSDSSTSGGPTDTQYF. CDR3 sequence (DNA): TGTGCCAGCAGTGACTCCTCGACTAGCGGGGGCCCGACAGATACGCAGTATTTT.

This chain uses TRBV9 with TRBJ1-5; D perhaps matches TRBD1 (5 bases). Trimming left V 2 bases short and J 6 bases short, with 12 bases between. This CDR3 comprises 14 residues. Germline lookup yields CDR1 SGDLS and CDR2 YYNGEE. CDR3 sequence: CASSVGGSSQPQHF. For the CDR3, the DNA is TGTGCCAGCAGCGTGGGGGGATCGAGTCAGCCCCAGCATTTT.

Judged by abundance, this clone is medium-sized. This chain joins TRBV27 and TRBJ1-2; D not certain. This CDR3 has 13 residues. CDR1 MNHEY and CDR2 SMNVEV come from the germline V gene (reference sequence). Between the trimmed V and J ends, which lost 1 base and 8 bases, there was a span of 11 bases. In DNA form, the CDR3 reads TGTGCCAGCAGTTTATGGGATGGGAGAGGCTACACCTTC. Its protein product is CASSLWDGRGYTF.

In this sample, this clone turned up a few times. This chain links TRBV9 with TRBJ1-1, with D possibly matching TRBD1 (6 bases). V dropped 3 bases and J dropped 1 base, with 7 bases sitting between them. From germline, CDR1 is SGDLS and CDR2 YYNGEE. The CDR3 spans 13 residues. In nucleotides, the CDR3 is TGTGCCAGCAGCGCACAGGGGAACACTGAAGCTTTCTTT. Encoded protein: CASSAQGNTEAFF.

CDR3 nucleotide sequence: TGTGCCAGCAGTTTAGAAGCTAGCGGGGCCTACGAGCAGTACTTC. Residues: CASSLEASGAYEQYF. This chain uses TRBV27 with TRBJ2-7; 9 bases line up with TRBD2. Germline CDR1 MNHEY, CDR2 SMNVEV (reference sequence). The CDR3 contains 15 residues. V gave up 2 bases and J gave up 2 bases; unmatched junction bases: 4.

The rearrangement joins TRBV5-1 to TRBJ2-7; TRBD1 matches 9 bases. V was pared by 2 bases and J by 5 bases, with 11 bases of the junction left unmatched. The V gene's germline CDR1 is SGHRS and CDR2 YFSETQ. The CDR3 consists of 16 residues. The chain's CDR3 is CASSFVTGTGTHEQYF. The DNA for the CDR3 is TGCGCCAGCAGCTTCGTTACCGGGACAGGGACCCACGAGCAGTACTTC.

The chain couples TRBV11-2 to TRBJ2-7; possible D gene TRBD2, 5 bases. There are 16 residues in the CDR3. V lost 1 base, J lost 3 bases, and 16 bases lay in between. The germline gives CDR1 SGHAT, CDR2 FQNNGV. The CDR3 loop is CASSLGIGEIFYEQYF. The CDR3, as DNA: TGTGCCAGCAGCTTAGGCATCGGGGAAATTTTCTACGAGCAGTACTTC.

This CDR3 reads CASSHELGAETQYF. The CDR3 bases are TGCGCCAGCAGCCACGAATTAGGGGCTGAGACCCAGTACTTC. The rearrangement links TRBV4-1 to TRBJ2-5; D may be TRBD1 (5 bases). CDR1 and CDR2 from the germline V gene are MGHRA and YSYEKL. Trimming removed 3 bases at V and 5 bases at J, with 13 bases between. The CDR3 totals 14 residues.

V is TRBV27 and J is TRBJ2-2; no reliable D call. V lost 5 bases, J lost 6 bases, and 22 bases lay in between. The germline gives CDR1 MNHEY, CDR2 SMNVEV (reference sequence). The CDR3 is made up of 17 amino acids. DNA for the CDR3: TGTGCCAGCAGTCGGTTAGTTTCCATTTTGGGCTCCGGGGAGCTGTTTTTT. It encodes CASSRLVSILGSGELFF.

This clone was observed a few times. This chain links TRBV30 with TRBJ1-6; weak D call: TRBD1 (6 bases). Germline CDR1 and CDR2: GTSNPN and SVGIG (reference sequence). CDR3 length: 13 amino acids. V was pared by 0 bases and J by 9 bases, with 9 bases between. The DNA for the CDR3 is TGTGCCTGGAGTGTACAGGGAGCTTCACCCCTCCACTTT. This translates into CAWSVQGASPLHF.

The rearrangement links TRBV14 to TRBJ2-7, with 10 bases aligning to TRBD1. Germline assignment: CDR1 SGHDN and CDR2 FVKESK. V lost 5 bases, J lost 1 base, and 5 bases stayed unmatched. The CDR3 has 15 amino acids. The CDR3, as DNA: TGTGCCAGCAGCAGAGGACAGGGGGTTTCCTACGAGCAGTACTTC. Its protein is CASSRGQGVSYEQYF.

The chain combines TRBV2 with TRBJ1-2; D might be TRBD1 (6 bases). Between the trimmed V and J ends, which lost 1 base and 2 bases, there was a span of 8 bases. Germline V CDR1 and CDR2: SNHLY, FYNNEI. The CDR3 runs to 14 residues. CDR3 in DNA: TGTGCCAGCAGTGAAGTGACAGGAAACTATGGCTACACCTTC. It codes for CASSEVTGNYGYTF.

The CDR3 loop reads CASRPGQGRYEQYF. The DNA for the CDR3 is TGTGCCAGCAGACCGGGACAGGGTCGGTACGAGCAGTACTTC. V gene TRBV2 combines with J gene TRBJ2-7, with 9 bases fitting TRBD1. Germline V gene sequence: CDR1 SNHLY, CDR2 FYNNEI. The length of the CDR3 is 14 residues. The trim removed 6 bases at V and 4 bases at J, leaving 7 bases unmatched.

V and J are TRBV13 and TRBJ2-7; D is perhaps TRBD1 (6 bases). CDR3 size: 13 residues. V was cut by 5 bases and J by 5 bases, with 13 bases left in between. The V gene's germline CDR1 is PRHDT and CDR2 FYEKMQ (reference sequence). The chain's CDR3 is CASSHNRVDEQYF. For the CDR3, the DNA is TGTGCCAGCAGCCACAACAGGGTTGACGAGCAGTACTTC.

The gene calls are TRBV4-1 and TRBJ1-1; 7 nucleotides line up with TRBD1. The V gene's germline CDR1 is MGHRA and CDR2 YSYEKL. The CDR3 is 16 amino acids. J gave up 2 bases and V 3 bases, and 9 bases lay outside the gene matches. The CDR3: CASSHTGVGKNTEAFF. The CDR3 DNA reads TGCGCCAGCAGCCATACAGGGGTAGGGAAAAACACTGAAGCTTTCTTT.

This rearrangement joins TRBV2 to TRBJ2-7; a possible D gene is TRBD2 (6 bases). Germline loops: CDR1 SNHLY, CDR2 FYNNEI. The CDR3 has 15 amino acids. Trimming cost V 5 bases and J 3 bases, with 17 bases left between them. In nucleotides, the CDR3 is TGTGCCAGCAGTCCCTGGGGGGTGGAATACTACGAGCAGTACTTC. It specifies CASSPWGVEYYEQYF.

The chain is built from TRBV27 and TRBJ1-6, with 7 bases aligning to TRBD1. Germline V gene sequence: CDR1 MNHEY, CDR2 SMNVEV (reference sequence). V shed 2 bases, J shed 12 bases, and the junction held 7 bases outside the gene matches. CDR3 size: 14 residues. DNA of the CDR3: TGTGCCAGCAGTTTAGAGGGGGCGCGGATACCCCTCCACTTT. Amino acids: CASSLEGARIPLHF.

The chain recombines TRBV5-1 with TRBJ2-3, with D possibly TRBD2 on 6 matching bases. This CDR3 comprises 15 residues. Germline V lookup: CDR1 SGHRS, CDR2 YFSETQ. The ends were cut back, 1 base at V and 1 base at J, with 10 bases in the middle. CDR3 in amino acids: CASSLSTGGTDTQYF. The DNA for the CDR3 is TGCGCCAGCAGCTTGTCCACGGGGGGCACAGATACGCAGTATTTT.

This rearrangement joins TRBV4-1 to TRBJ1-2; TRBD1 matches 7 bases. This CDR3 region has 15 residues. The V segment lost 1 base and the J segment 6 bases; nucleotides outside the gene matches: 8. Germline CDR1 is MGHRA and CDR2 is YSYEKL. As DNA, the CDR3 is TGCGCCAGCAGCCAAGGCGAGACAGGGTCGGATGGCTACACCTTC. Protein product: CASSQGETGSDGYTF.

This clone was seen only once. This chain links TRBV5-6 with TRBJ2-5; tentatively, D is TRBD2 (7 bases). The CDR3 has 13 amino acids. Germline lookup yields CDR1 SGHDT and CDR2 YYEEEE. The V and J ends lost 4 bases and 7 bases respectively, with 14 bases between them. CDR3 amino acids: CASSPGLGGTQYF. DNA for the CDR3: TGTGCCAGCAGCCCCGGACTAGGGGGGACCCAGTACTTC.

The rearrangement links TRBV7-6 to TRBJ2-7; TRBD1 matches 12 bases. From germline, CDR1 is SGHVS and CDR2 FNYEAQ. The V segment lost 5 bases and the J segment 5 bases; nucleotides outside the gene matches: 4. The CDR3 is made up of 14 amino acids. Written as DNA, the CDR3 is TGTGCCAGCAGCACGGGGACAGGGGGCGACGAGCAGTACTTC. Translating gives CASSTGTGGDEQYF.

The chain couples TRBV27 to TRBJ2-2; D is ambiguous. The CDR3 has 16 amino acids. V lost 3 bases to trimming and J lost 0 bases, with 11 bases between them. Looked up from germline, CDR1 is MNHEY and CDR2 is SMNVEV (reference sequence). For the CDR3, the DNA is TGTGCCAGCAGTTTTCTTCAGGTTTCGAACACCGGGGAGCTGTTTTTT. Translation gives CASSFLQVSNTGELFF.

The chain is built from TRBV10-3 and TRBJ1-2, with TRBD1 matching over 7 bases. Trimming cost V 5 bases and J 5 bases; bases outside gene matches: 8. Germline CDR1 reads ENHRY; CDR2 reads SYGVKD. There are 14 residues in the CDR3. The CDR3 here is CAISTDRESYGYTF. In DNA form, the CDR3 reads TGTGCCATCAGTACCGACAGGGAGTCGTATGGCTACACCTTC.

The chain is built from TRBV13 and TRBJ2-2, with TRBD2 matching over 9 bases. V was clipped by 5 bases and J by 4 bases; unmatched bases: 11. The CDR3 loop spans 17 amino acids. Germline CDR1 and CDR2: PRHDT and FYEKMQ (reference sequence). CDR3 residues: CASSPSGAIRGTGELFF. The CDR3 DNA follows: TGTGCCAGCAGCCCTAGCGGGGCCATCCGGGGCACCGGGGAGCTGTTTTTT.

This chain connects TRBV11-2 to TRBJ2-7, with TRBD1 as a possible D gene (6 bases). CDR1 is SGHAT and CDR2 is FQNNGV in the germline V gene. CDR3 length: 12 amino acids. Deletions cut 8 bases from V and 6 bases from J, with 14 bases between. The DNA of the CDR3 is TGTGCCAGCTGTCCACCAGGGGCCGAGCAGTACTTC. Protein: CASCPPGAEQYF.

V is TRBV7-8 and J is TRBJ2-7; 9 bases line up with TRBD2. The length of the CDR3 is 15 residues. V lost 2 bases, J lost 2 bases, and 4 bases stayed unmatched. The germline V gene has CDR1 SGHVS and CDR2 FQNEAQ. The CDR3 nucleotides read TGTGCCAGCAGCTTACACCTAGCGGGGACCTACGAGCAGTACTTC. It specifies CASSLHLAGTYEQYF.

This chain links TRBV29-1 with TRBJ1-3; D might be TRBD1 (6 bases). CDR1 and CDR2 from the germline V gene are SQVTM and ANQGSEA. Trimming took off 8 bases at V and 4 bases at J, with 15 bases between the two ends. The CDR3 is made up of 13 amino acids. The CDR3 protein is CSYPGVDGNTIYF. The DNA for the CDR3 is TGCAGCTACCCAGGGGTTGACGGAAACACCATATATTTT. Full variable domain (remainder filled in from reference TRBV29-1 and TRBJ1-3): SAVISQKPSRDICQRGTSLTIQCQVDSQVTMMFWYRQQPGQSLTLIATANQGSEATYESGFVIDKFPISRPNLTFSTLTVSNMSPEDSSIYLCSYPGVDGNTIYFGEGSWLTVV.

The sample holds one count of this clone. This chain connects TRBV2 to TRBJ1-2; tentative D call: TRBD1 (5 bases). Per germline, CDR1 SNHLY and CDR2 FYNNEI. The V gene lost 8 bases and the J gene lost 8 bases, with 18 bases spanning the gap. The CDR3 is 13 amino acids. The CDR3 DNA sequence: TGTGCCAGCCTCGGGGAGGGGTGGCAGGGCTACACCTTC. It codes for CASLGEGWQGYTF.

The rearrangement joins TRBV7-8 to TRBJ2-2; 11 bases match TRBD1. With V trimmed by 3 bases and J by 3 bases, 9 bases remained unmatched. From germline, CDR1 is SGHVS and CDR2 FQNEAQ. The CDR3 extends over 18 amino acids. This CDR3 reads CASSLAGTGGIDTGELFF. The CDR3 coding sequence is TGTGCCAGCAGCTTGGCCGGGACAGGGGGAATAGACACCGGGGAGCTGTTTTTT.

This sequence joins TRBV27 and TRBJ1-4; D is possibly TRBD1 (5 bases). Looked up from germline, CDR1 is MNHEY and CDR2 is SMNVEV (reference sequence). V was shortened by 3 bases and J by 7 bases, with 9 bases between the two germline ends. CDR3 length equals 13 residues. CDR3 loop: CASSFGQGEKLFF. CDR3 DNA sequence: TGTGCCAGCAGTTTCGGACAAGGTGAAAAACTGTTTTTT.

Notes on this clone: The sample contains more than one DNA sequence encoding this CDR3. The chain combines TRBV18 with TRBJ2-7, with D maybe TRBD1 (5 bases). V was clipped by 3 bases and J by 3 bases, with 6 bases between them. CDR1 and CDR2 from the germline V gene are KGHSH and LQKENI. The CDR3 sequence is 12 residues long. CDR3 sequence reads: CASSPDSYEQYF. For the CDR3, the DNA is TGTGCCAGCTCACCTGACAGCTACGAGCAGTACTTC.

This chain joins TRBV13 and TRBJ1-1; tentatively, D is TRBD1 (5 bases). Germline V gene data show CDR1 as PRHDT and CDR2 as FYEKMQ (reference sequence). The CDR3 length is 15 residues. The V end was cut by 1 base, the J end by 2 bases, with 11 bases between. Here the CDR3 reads CASSLDWGENTEAFF. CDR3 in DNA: TGTGCCAGCAGCTTAGATTGGGGGGAAAACACTGAAGCTTTCTTT. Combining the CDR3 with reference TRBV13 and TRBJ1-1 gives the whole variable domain AAGVIQSPRHLIKEKRETATLKCYPIPRHDTVYWYQQGPGQDPQFLISFYEKMQSDKGSIPDRFSAQQFSDYHSELNMSSLELGDSALYFCASSLDWGENTEAFFGQGTRLTVV.